Listed here is a single TCR beta chain. The table lists this clone with a few counts. No antigen is known for it. No qualities accompany the bases; no much larger clone lies one base away. The sample originates from a study of OX40 agonist ivuxolimab in advanced cancers. In the study overall: Ivuxolimab was an agonistic, fully human IgG2 monoclonal antibody directed against OX40 (CD134), a costimulatory receptor. Intravenous ivuxolimab was administered to patients every 2 weeks at six dose levels: 0.01, 0.1, 0.3, 1.5, 3 and 10 mg/kg. Of the approximately 53 patients in dose escalation, around 19 had hepatocellular carcinoma, some 15 had melanoma, 9 had renal cell carcinoma and 9 had head and neck cancer. A male proportion of nearly 85% and a mean age of approximately 62 years, ranging from about 20 to 79, were recorded for the dose-escalation cohort. Patients were allowed to have had prior anti-PD-1, anti-PD-L1 or anti-CTLA-4 therapy, and 40% of the dose-escalation patients had previously received checkpoint inhibitors. Partial responses were achieved by three dose-escalation patients, of whom one had hepatocellular carcinoma and two had cutaneous melanoma. The purpose of peripheral TCRbeta sequencing was to test whether ivuxolimab changed TCR sequence diversity and led to clonal T-cell expansion. The paper covers the monotherapy dose-escalation part of the phase I ivuxolimab trial, which included N of about 50 patients.

Genomic DNA was extracted from sorted cells for sequencing of the TCRbeta CDR3 region. TCRbeta CDR3 regions were sequenced using the immunoSEQ Assay. TCRdb retrieved this table from immuneACCESS and kept in-frame rearrangements only. Not all clones are present; in checked studies, unresolved V genes account for under half, and no reason is known for the remainder. In all, the sample holds 30,000 to 45,000 clones, and 74% of those were seen once. Together, the top ten hold around 18% of the sample. Findings and caveats that apply to the study as a whole: Partial responders in the 0.1-3.0 mg/kg groups had among the lowest normalized peripheral clonal expansion, especially among CD8+ T cells. Low levels of normalized T-cell clonal expansion were also seen in some nonresponding patients. After ivuxolimab, more expanded clones were found on average in CD8+ T cells than in CD4+ T cells. At doses of 0.1 to 3.0 mg/kg, clonal expansion of both CD4+ and CD8+ T cells in blood was seen between baseline and week 6. The antigen specificity of the peripheral T cells that underwent clonal expansion was not determined.

The trial excluded patients who had a history of autoimmune disease or who were on systemic immunosuppression. In every dose cohort, peripheral blood was drawn for TCR sequencing at baseline, cycle 4 day 1, and cycle 7 day 1. The samples were drawn from a first-in-human, open-label, multicenter phase I dose-escalation trial of ivuxolimab. Adults with locally advanced or metastatic head and neck squamous cell, hepatocellular, melanoma or renal cell carcinoma were enrolled in the trial. Before TCR sequencing, CD4+ and CD8+ T cells were separately sorted from peripheral blood. CDR3 length: 14 amino acids, cysteine to phenylalanine. Of the read, only the CDR3 DNA is kept; its 42 bases are in frame from base 1. CDR1 and CDR2, per the germline V gene, are SGHRS and YFSETQ. Trimming costs V 4 bases and J 5 bases, and their ends lie 12 bases apart.

This receptor chain uses TRBV5-1 and TRBJ2-2; no confident D gene assignment can be made. Source: CD4+ or CD8+ T cells sorted from blood, taken in a trial of the OX40 agonist ivuxolimab. This TCR derives from an adult with an advanced solid tumor such as melanoma, head and neck, liver or kidney cancer. The bases are TGCGCCAGCAGCCCCTTACAAACAACCGGGGAGCTGTTTTTT. This encodes CASSPLQTTGELFF.